This TCR beta chain was retrieved from a study of graft-versus-host responses after intestinal transplantation. Notes on the study in general: Recipient marrow harbored GvH clones, some of which surfaced first in ileum or blood.

CDR1 SNHLY and CDR2 FYNNEI come from the germline V gene. The CDR3 is 14 amino acids. Trimming took 8 bases from V and 0 from J, leaving 12 bases between them. Notes on this clone: Its antigen is undetermined.

TCRdb keeps only in-frame clones here, not all; method: immunoSEQ multiplex PCR. The sample has 12,000 or so clones; about four fifths are singletons. The rearrangement links TRBV2 to TRBJ2-3; D not resolved. The source of this sequence is a human patient who received an intestinal transplant, so some T cells may come from the graft donor. The specimen was PBMCs, collected 494 days after intestinal transplant. The CDR3 here is CASSIQTSTDTQYF. DNA for the CDR3: TGTGCCAGCTCGATCCAAACTAGCACAGATACGCAGTATTTT.